This TCR beta chain is from a study of T cell changes during pregnancy in multiple sclerosis. The data were produced by immunoSEQ multiplex PCR, yet TCRdb's version contains in-frame clones alone and is incomplete. Of about 18,000 clones listed, almost 85% are singletons. V was cut by 4 bases and J by 4 bases, with 13 bases left in between. Germline V lookup: CDR1 LGHNA, CDR2 YSLEER. This CDR3 is built from 14 residues. Specimen: CD8+ T cells from peripheral blood mononuclear cells, collected in the third trimester of pregnancy. The receptor was isolated from a female donor in good health, enrolled as a control in a pregnancy study. The chain links TRBV4-3 to TRBJ1-1, with D possibly being TRBD1 (6 bases). CDR3: CASSLGGGSTEAFF. CDR3 sequence (DNA): TGCGCCAGCAGCCTGGGAGGGGGTTCCACTGAAGCTTTCTTT.